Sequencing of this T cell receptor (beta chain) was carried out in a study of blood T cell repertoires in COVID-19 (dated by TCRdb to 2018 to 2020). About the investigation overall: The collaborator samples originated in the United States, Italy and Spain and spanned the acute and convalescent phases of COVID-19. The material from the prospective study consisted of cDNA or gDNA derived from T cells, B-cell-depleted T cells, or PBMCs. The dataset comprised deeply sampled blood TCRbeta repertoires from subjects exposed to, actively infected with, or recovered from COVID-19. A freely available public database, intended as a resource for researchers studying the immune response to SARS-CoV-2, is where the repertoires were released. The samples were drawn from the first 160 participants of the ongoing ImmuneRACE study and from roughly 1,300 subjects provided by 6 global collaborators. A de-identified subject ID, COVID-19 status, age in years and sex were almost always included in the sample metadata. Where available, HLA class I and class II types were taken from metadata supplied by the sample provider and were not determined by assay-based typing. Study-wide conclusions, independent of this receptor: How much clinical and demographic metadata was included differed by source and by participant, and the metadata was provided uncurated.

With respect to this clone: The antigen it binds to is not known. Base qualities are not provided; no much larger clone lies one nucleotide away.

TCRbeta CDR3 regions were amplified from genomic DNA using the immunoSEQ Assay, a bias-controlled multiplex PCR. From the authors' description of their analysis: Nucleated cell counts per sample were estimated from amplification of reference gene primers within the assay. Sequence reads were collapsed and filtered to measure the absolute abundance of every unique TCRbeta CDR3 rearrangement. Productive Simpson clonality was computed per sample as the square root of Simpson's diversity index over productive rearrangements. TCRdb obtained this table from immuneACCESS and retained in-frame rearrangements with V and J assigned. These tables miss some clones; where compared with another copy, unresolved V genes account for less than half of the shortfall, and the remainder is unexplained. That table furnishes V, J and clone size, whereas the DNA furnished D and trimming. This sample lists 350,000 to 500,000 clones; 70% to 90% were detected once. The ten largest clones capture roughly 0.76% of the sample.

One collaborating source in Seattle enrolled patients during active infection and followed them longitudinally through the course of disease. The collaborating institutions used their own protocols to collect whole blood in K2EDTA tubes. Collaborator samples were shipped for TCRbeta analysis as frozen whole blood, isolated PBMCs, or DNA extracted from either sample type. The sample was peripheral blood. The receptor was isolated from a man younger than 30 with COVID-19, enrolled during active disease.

The CDR3 region has the sequence CASSWGDRDEKLFF. The DNA sequence follows: TGTGCCAGTAGTTGGGGGGACAGGGATGAAAAACTGTTTTTT. Here the chain combines TRBV19 and TRBJ1-4, with 9 junctional bases fitting TRBD1. Spanning cysteine to phenylalanine, the CDR3 consists of 14 amino acids. Only CDR3 DNA is held: 42 bases, read in frame from base 1. Via the germline V gene (reference sequence), CDR1 is LNHDA and CDR2 SQIVND. Germline trimming amounts to 5 bases on V and 6 bases on J, with 4 as the count of junction bases outside the gene matches.